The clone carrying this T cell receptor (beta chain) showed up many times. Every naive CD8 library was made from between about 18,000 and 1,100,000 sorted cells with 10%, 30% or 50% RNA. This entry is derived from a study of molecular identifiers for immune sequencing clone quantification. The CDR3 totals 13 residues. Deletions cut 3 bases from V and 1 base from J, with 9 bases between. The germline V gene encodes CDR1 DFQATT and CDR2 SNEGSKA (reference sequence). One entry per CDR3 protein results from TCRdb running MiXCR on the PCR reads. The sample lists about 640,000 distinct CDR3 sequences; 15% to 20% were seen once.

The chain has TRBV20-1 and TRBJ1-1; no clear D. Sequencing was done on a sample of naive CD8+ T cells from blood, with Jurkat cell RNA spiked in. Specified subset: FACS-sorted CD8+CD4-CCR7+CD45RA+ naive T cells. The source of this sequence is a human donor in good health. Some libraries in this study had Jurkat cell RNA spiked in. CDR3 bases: TGCAGTGCTAGCCAGACCCCGAACACTGAAGCTTTCTTT. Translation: CSASQTPNTEAFF.